This is a list of T cell receptor beta chains from one sample in a study of blood T cell repertoires in COVID-19. Sequencing was performed with immunoSEQ multiplex PCR; in TCRdb, only in-frame clones are kept and a portion is missing. This sample has roughly 80,000 clones, with less than 90% found just once. Sequenced material: peripheral blood. All receptors derive from a man between 45 and 60 years old with acute or convalescent COVID-19. Each CDR3 is given without its conserved first and last residue. Expanded clones are given a class, and other clones once, few, many or no size at all.

clone_size: -
j_call: TRBJ2-7
v_call: TRBV27
cdr3_aa: ASGSRGLSYEQY

clone_size: -
j_call: TRBJ2-1
v_call: TRBV2
cdr3_aa: ASSRLPGGAMNEQF

clone_size: -
j_call: TRBJ2-5
v_call: TRBV18
cdr3_aa: ASSPGADPQETQY

clone_size: once
j_call: TRBJ2-7
v_call: TRBV20-1
cdr3_aa: SASQREGRYEQY

clone_size: few
j_call: TRBJ1-1
v_call: TRBV18
cdr3_aa: ASSPSGPNPEAF

clone_size: -
j_call: TRBJ2-7
v_call: TRBV5-1
cdr3_aa: ASSLGTGEFYEQY

clone_size: -
j_call: TRBJ2-1
v_call: TRBV27
cdr3_aa: ASSSYQGRQREQF

clone_size: -
j_call: TRBJ2-3
v_call: TRBV3-1/TRBV3-2
cdr3_aa: ASSRWREGSTDTQY

clone_size: -
j_call: TRBJ2-7
v_call: TRBV6-2/TRBV6-3
cdr3_aa: ASSYPIQAGTLFYEQY

clone_size: -
j_call: TRBJ1-2
v_call: TRBV28
cdr3_aa: ASSFGGQGFNGYT

clone_size: -
j_call: TRBJ2-3
v_call: TRBV14
cdr3_aa: ASSQDIQAGITDTQY

clone_size: -
j_call: TRBJ2-2
v_call: TRBV7-2
cdr3_aa: ASSSNRATGELF

clone_size: -
j_call: TRBJ1-6
v_call: TRBV6-1
cdr3_aa: ASSESGADNSPLH

clone_size: -
j_call: TRBJ2-5
v_call: TRBV4-2
cdr3_aa: ASSQLVGAAGRWETQY

clone_size: -
j_call: TRBJ2-7
v_call: TRBV6-5
cdr3_aa: ASSRSGDYEQY

clone_size: -
j_call: TRBJ1-5
v_call: TRBV29-1
cdr3_aa: SVVEQGYGNQPQH

clone_size: once
j_call: TRBJ2-1
v_call: TRBV18
cdr3_aa: ASSPPQREVNEQF

clone_size: -
j_call: TRBJ1-1
v_call: TRBV11-3
cdr3_aa: ASSLDGQNTEAF

clone_size: -
j_call: TRBJ1-2
v_call: TRBV7-2
cdr3_aa: ASSFPVDYGYT

clone_size: -
j_call: TRBJ1-6
v_call: TRBV6-4
cdr3_aa: ASSDTGNSPLH

clone_size: -
j_call: TRBJ2-1
v_call: TRBV24-1
cdr3_aa: ATSDLGSSGGYNEQF

clone_size: once
j_call: TRBJ1-2
v_call: TRBV20-1
cdr3_aa: STLSGNGYT

clone_size: -
j_call: TRBJ2-1
v_call: TRBV9
cdr3_aa: ASSVATSNEQF

clone_size: -
j_call: TRBJ2-1
v_call: TRBV19
cdr3_aa: ASSRPPYNEQF

clone_size: -
j_call: TRBJ1-5
v_call: TRBV30
cdr3_aa: ASGQGYQPQH

clone_size: -
j_call: TRBJ2-1
v_call: TRBV15
cdr3_aa: ATSGLAGLNNEQF

clone_size: once
j_call: TRBJ2-1
v_call: TRBV7-9
cdr3_aa: ASSSFRLAGGSYNEQF